Shown below are 32 T cell receptor beta chains from a single sample sequenced in a study of CD8+ T cells in alopecia areata. In each case, RNA was isolated and then reverse transcribed into cDNA as the sequencing template. Repertoires were generated with immunoSEQ multiplex PCR, while TCRdb's copy carries only in-frame clones and drops some. Among about 140,000 clones, about 51% were seen once, and the ten largest hold roughly 0.99%. Specimen: CD4+ T cells sorted from blood, collected at week 0. These receptors were obtained from a human donor with alopecia areata.

CDR3 coding DNA: TGTGCCAGTAGTATCGGTCGTTTCACCCAAGAGACCCAGTACTTC. Amino acids: CASSIGRFTQETQYF. The V gene is TRBV19, the J gene TRBJ2-5; D remains ambiguous. V was pared by 3 bases and J by 1 base, with 12 bases between. This CDR3 spans 15 amino acids. Per the germline V gene, CDR1 is LNHDA and CDR2 is SQIVND (reference sequence).

This chain connects TRBV30 to TRBJ1-5; no reliable D call. V lost 2 bases and J lost 1, with 6 bases in between. The CDR3 is 13 residues long. The germline V gene encodes CDR1 GTSNPN and CDR2 SVGIG (reference sequence). The CDR3 bases are TGTGCCTGGAGTACACGAAGCAATCAGCCCCAGCATTTT. Its translation: CAWSTRSNQPQHF. Looking up the rest from reference TRBV30 and TRBJ1-5 gives the full variable domain: SQTIHQWPATLVQPVGSPLSLECTVEGTSNPNLYWYRQAAGRGLQLLFYSVGIGQISSEVPQNLSASRPQDRQFILSSKKLLLSDSGFYLCAWSTRSNQPQHFGDGTRLSIL.

This chain connects TRBV10-2 to TRBJ2-3; possibly TRBD2 for D (5 bases). Germline CDR1 WSHSY, CDR2 SAAADI. The CDR3 consists of 13 residues. The CDR3 loop is CAVRGSGTDTQYF. CDR3 DNA: TGCGCGGTCCGTGGGAGTGGCACAGATACGCAGTATTTT.

The V gene is TRBV7-2, the J gene TRBJ2-4; perhaps TRBD2 as D (5 bases). This CDR3 region has 15 residues. The germline V gene encodes CDR1 SGHTA and CDR2 FQGNSA. Trimming took 3 bases from V and 7 from J, leaving 16 bases between them. CDR3 residues: CASSLGTSTANIQYF. CDR3 in DNA: TGTGCCAGCAGCTTGGGAACTAGTACCGCGAACATTCAGTACTTC.

This clone occurred a few times. The genes are TRBV6-5 and TRBJ2-5, with a tentative D call TRBD1 (5 bases). Trimming took off 6 bases at V and 3 bases at J, with 8 bases between the two ends. Germline V gene lookup returns CDR1 MNHEY and CDR2 SVGAGI. The CDR3 runs to 12 residues. As DNA, the CDR3 is TGTGCCAGCAGGCCGGACAAAGAGACCCAGTACTTC. Translated: CASRPDKETQYF.

This sequence joins TRBV6-5 and TRBJ2-5; 7 nucleotides align to TRBD1. V lost 0 bases and J lost 6; bases outside the gene matches: 7. CDR1 and CDR2 (germline): MNHEY, SVGAGI. The CDR3 is 15 amino acids. In DNA form, the CDR3 reads TGTGCCAGCAGTTACTCAACAGGGGTCGTAAAGACCCAGTACTTC. As protein: CASSYSTGVVKTQYF.

This clone was detected once. This chain uses TRBV2 with TRBJ2-7; 11 nucleotides line up with TRBD2. J lost 6 bases, V lost 4 bases, and 8 bases had no gene match. Per germline, CDR1 SNHLY and CDR2 FYNNEI. The CDR3 consists of 15 residues. The CDR3 is CASSGLAGGAGEQYF. The CDR3 nucleotides read TGTGCCAGCAGTGGGTTAGCGGGAGGGGCCGGCGAGCAGTACTTC.

V is TRBV2 and J is TRBJ1-2; 9 positions match TRBD1. V was clipped by 8 bases and J by 4 bases; unmatched bases: 8. Germline values: CDR1 SNHLY, CDR2 FYNNEI. The CDR3 contains 14 residues. The chain's CDR3 is CASAGQGPGYGYTF. The CDR3 DNA is TGTGCCAGCGCAGGACAGGGGCCGGGCTATGGCTACACCTTC.

The chain employs TRBV29-1 and TRBJ2-2; 8 bases are shared with TRBD1. Trimming took 7 bases from V and 5 from J; bases not matched to a gene: 9. CDR3 length: 14 amino acids. Germline V lookup: CDR1 SQVTM, CDR2 ANQGSEA. CDR3 region: CSAQGAGGTGELFF. CDR3 nucleotides: TGCAGCGCCCAGGGGGCTGGAGGAACCGGGGAGCTGTTTTTT.

The chain joins TRBV30 to TRBJ1-1; D call uncertain. Germline CDR1 GTSNPN, CDR2 SVGIG (reference sequence). This CDR3 spans 14 amino acids. Trimming shortened V by 7 bases and J by 1 base, and 16 bases separated the two germline ends. CDR3 amino acids: CASPGWPSNTEAFF. DNA for the CDR3: TGTGCCTCCCCGGGGTGGCCCTCGAACACTGAAGCTTTCTTT. The full variable domain, rest sourced from reference TRBV30 and TRBJ1-1, is SQTIHQWPATLVQPVGSPLSLECTVEGTSNPNLYWYRQAAGRGLQLLFYSVGIGQISSEVPQNLSASRPQDRQFILSSKKLLLSDSGFYLCASPGWPSNTEAFFGQGTRLTVV.

V gene TRBV6-5 combines with J gene TRBJ2-1, with 7 positions matching TRBD2. Germline V gene sequence: CDR1 MNHEY, CDR2 SVGAGI. The junction had 8 bases not matched to a gene; V was cut back by 6 bases and J by 3 bases. The CDR3 runs 15 residues. CDR3 DNA sequence: TGTGCCAGCAGCTCGACTAGCCCAAACTACAATGAGCAGTTCTTC. Amino acid sequence: CASSSTSPNYNEQFF.

J is TRBJ2-7 and V is TRBV6-1; 8 bases agree with TRBD2. CDR3 length: 17 residues. Germline CDR1 and CDR2: MNHNS and SASEGT. J was trimmed by 0 bases and V by 4 bases; bases with no gene match: 11. In nucleotides, the CDR3 is TGTGCCAGCAGTGGGGGGCGAGCGGGAGATTCCTCCTACGAGCAGTACTTC. Protein: CASSGGRAGDSSYEQYF.

This chain connects TRBV5-1 to TRBJ2-1; perhaps TRBD1 as D (5 bases). CDR3 length: 15 amino acids. V was pared by 4 bases and J by 7 bases, with 18 bases between. Per germline, CDR1 SGHRS and CDR2 YFSETQ. CDR3 in amino acids: CASSAGSSDGNEQFF. CDR3 DNA sequence: TGCGCCAGCAGCGCAGGGTCTTCGGACGGGAATGAGCAGTTCTTC. Full variable domain (missing parts from reference TRBV5-1 and TRBJ2-1): KAGVTQTPRYLIKTRGQQVTLSCSPISGHRSVSWYQQTPGQGLQFLFEYFSETQRNKGNFPGRFSGRQFSNSRSEMNVSTLELGDSALYLCASSAGSSDGNEQFFGPGTRLTVL.

This clone was seen a handful of times. In nucleotides, the CDR3 is TGTGCCAGCAGCTTAATTCGAGACACTGAAGCTTTCTTT. This translates into CASSLIRDTEAFF. The rearrangement uses TRBV7-2 and TRBJ1-1; D unclear. The CDR3 has 13 amino acids. Trimming left V 2 bases short and J 3 bases short, with 7 bases between. Germline assignment: CDR1 SGHTA and CDR2 FQGNSA.

The genes are TRBV5-1 and TRBJ2-3; 16 bases are a match to TRBD2. The CDR3 length is 16 residues. The V segment lost 4 bases and the J segment 4 bases; nucleotides outside the gene matches: 3. Germline CDR1 and CDR2: SGHRS and YFSETQ. DNA of the CDR3: TGCGCCAGCAGCACGGGACTAGCGGGAGGGGCAGATACGCAGTATTTT. This sequence encodes CASSTGLAGGADTQYF.

V and J are TRBV30 and TRBJ2-1, with 10 nucleotides matching TRBD2. The V gene end was trimmed by 3 bases and the J gene end by 9 bases; junction bases not matched to a gene: 11. Germline V gene data show CDR1 as GTSNPN and CDR2 as SVGIG (reference sequence). The CDR3 extends over 15 amino acids. The DNA for the CDR3 is TGTGCCTGGAGAGCCACTACTAGCGGGATTGTTGAGCAGTTCTTC. The encoded protein is CAWRATTSGIVEQFF. Full variable domain (rest looked up from reference TRBV30 and TRBJ2-1): SQTIHQWPATLVQPVGSPLSLECTVEGTSNPNLYWYRQAAGRGLQLLFYSVGIGQISSEVPQNLSASRPQDRQFILSSKKLLLSDSGFYLCAWRATTSGIVEQFFGPGTRLTVL.

As concerns this clone: Additional DNA sequences in this sample encode the identical CDR3. This chain uses TRBV7-3 with TRBJ2-1; 10 positions agree with TRBD2. Trimming removed 2 bases from V and 3 bases from J; junction bases left unmatched: 4. Germline assignment: CDR1 SGHTA and CDR2 FQGTGA. This CDR3 is built from 16 residues. CDR3: CASSLVASGGYNEQFF. The DNA of the CDR3 is TGTGCCAGCAGCTTAGTGGCTAGCGGGGGCTACAATGAGCAGTTCTTC.

The rearrangement joins TRBV6-5 to TRBJ2-5, with 8 bases aligning to TRBD2. Germline V gene sequence: CDR1 MNHEY, CDR2 SVGAGI. CDR3 length equals 14 residues. With V trimmed by 4 bases and J by 5 bases, 6 bases remained unmatched. The DNA of the CDR3 is TGTGCCAGCAGTTCGAAAGCGGGAGTGGAGACCCAGTACTTC. Protein: CASSSKAGVETQYF.

The chain carries TRBV4-3 and TRBJ2-1; D uncertain. This CDR3 region has 14 residues. Trimming left V 0 bases short and J 7 bases short, with 10 bases between. Germline CDR1 is LGHNA and CDR2 is YSLEER. The CDR3 loop is CASSQDYRGNEQFF. In DNA, the CDR3 is TGCGCCAGCAGCCAAGATTATAGAGGAAATGAGCAGTTCTTC.

This chain joins TRBV13 and TRBJ1-4; 8 nucleotides align to TRBD1. The CDR3 totals 15 residues. The V and J ends lost 5 bases and 3 bases, in that order; junction bases with no gene match: 5. CDR1 PRHDT and CDR2 FYEKMQ come from the germline V gene (reference sequence). The CDR3 loop reads CASSITGGPNEKLFF. CDR3 coding DNA: TGTGCCAGCAGCATCACAGGGGGGCCTAATGAAAAACTGTTTTTT.

The CDR3 spells CAWSGGTNEKLFF. DNA of the CDR3: TGTGCCTGGAGTGGGGGGACTAATGAAAAACTGTTTTTT. This sequence joins TRBV30 and TRBJ1-4; D is possibly TRBD1 (5 bases). The germline CDR1 and CDR2 sequences are GTSNPN and SVGIG (reference sequence). This CDR3 has 13 residues. The V and J ends lost 1 base and 2 bases respectively, with 5 bases between them.

The chain uses TRBV9 and TRBJ1-5, with D maybe TRBD1 (5 bases). The CDR3 length is 13 residues. Germline assignment: CDR1 SGDLS and CDR2 YYNGEE. V gave up 4 bases and J gave up 7 bases, with 12 bases separating them. CDR3 loop: CASSPDIRQPQHF. The CDR3 DNA reads TGTGCCAGCAGCCCGGACATTCGCCAGCCCCAGCATTTT.

This rearrangement joins TRBV7-9 to TRBJ2-7; 10 positions match TRBD2. This CDR3 spans 15 amino acids. Looked up from germline, CDR1 is SEHNR and CDR2 is FQNEAQ (reference sequence). The trim removed 5 bases at V and 2 bases at J, leaving 6 bases unmatched. CDR3 loop: CASSTGTSATYEQYF. The DNA for the CDR3 is TGTGCCAGCAGCACTGGGACTAGCGCCACCTACGAGCAGTACTTC.

The rearrangement links TRBV15 to TRBJ2-7; 9 bases are a match to TRBD1. The CDR3 loop spans 15 amino acids. Germline-derived CDR1 and CDR2 are LNHNV and YYDKDF (reference sequence). With V trimmed by 3 bases and J by 4 bases, 7 bases remained unmatched. The CDR3, as DNA: TGTGCCACCAGCAGTGGGGACGACAGGGGGTACGAGCAGTACTTC. Its protein is CATSSGDDRGYEQYF.

V gene TRBV27 combines with J gene TRBJ2-7, with D unresolved. V lost 6 bases, J lost 2 bases, and 14 bases lay in between. The CDR3 sequence is 14 residues long. CDR1 and CDR2 from the germline V gene are MNHEY and SMNVEV (reference sequence). CDR3 in DNA: TGTGCCAGCAGGCTGGACGTCGTCACCTACGAGCAGTACTTC. This gives the protein CASRLDVVTYEQYF.

This clone was observed a handful of times. The V call is TRBV7-9, the J call TRBJ2-2, with D hard to call. The CDR3 spans 13 residues. V was trimmed by 1 base and J by 6 bases, leaving 6 bases between them. CDR1 is SEHNR, CDR2 FQNEAQ, per germline (reference sequence). The DNA of the CDR3 is TGTGCCAGCAGCTTAGGGTCCTCCGGGGAGCTGTTTTTT. It specifies CASSLGSSGELFF.

The V gene is TRBV7-2, the J gene TRBJ2-5; 7 nucleotides align to TRBD2. J lost 5 bases, V lost 5 bases, and 14 bases had no gene match. From germline, CDR1 is SGHTA and CDR2 FQGNSA. The CDR3 is 16 residues long. CDR3 amino acids: CASSPPRERGRETQYF. The DNA of the CDR3 is TGTGCCAGCAGCCCACCCCGGGAGCGGGGCCGGGAGACCCAGTACTTC.

This clone was seen a few times. V gene TRBV29-1 combines with J gene TRBJ2-3; 7 bases match TRBD1. Losses at the gene ends were 2 bases for V and 4 bases for J; bases not matched to a gene: 3. Looked up from germline, CDR1 is SQVTM and CDR2 is ANQGSEA. The CDR3 totals 13 residues. The CDR3 protein is CSVERDRADTQYF. DNA for the CDR3: TGCAGCGTTGAAAGGGACAGAGCAGATACGCAGTATTTT.

This clone appeared a few times. The V and J genes are TRBV18 and TRBJ1-4; 9 nucleotides line up with TRBD1. V lost 3 bases and J lost 5; bases outside the gene matches: 4. Germline CDR1 and CDR2: KGHSH and LQKENI. The CDR3 totals 15 residues. As DNA, the CDR3 is TGTGCCAGCTCACCGACAGGACAGGGGAATGAAAAACTGTTTTTT. This gives the protein CASSPTGQGNEKLFF.

This rearrangement joins TRBV4-1 to TRBJ2-3; the D is unclear. Germline V gene lookup returns CDR1 MGHRA and CDR2 YSYEKL. CDR3 length: 13 residues. Trimming cost V 0 bases and J 1 base, with 2 bases left between them. The DNA for the CDR3 is TGCGCCAGCAGCCAAGAAGGCACAGATACGCAGTATTTT. This codes for CASSQEGTDTQYF.

The rearrangement links TRBV30 to TRBJ1-1; 10 bases align to TRBD1. The V gene end was trimmed by 5 bases and the J gene end by 4 bases; junction bases not matched to a gene: 4. CDR1 and CDR2 from the germline V gene are GTSNPN and SVGIG (reference sequence). The CDR3 is made up of 13 amino acids. CDR3 residues: CAWGRDRGTEAFF. CDR3 sequence (DNA): TGTGCCTGGGGCCGGGACAGGGGCACTGAAGCTTTCTTT.

CDR3 bases: TGTGCCAGCTCACCCATGGACAGCTCCTACGAGCAGTACTTC. Protein: CASSPMDSSYEQYF. J is TRBJ2-7 and V is TRBV18; possible D gene TRBD1, 6 bases. The CDR3 covers 14 residues. Trimming removed 3 bases at V and 0 bases at J, with 9 bases between. Germline CDR1 reads KGHSH; CDR2 reads LQKENI.